This TCR beta chain came from a study of regulatory T cells in long-lasting Graves disease. Regarding time point: newly diagnosed GD, antithyroid drugs for less than 3 months. PBMC RNA served as the TCR library source. This clonotype was seen a few times. Libraries of TCR beta came from iRepertoire HTBI primers plus Arm-PCR of CDR3 regions. Source study methods: Identification of gene segments yielded over 60 TRBV and 12 to 15 TRBJ across samples. TCRdb fed the multiplex PCR reads into MiXCR, producing one record per CDR3 protein. These V and J calls originate from TCRdb's pipeline instead of the authors' own analysis. The repertoire holds 420,000 or so distinct CDR3 sequences, with 15% to 20% as singletons. V was pared by 1 base and J by 7 bases, with 13 bases between. Germline V gene data show CDR1 as MNHNS and CDR2 as SASEGT. This CDR3 contains 15 residues. In addition, the sample was reused for a study of T cells in Graves' hyperthyroidism and ophthalmopathy.

Sequences were derived from peripheral blood mononuclear cells (PBMCs), sampled at new diagnosis, from a patient treated with antithyroid drugs. The chain links TRBV6-1 to TRBJ1-4, with D possibly matching TRBD1 (6 bases). The clonotype comes from a woman between 18 and 29 years old with Graves disease. CDR3 bases: TGTGCCAGCAGTGAAGGTTTAAGCAGGGGTGAAAAACTGTTTTTT. As protein: CASSEGLSRGEKLFF.